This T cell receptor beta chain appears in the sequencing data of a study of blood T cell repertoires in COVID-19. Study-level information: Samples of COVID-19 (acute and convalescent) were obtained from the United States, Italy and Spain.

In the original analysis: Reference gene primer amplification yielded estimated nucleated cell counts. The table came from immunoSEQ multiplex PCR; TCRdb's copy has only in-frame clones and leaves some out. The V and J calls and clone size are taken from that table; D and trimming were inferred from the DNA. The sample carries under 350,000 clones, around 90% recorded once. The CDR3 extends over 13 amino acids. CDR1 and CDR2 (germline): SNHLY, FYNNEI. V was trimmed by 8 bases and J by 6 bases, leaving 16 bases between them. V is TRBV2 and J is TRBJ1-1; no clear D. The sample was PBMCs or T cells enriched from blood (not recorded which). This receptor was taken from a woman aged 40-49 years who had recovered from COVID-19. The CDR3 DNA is TGTGCCAGCGCCCTGGTCTCCTCGGCTGAAGCTTTCTTT. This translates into CASALVSSAEAFF.